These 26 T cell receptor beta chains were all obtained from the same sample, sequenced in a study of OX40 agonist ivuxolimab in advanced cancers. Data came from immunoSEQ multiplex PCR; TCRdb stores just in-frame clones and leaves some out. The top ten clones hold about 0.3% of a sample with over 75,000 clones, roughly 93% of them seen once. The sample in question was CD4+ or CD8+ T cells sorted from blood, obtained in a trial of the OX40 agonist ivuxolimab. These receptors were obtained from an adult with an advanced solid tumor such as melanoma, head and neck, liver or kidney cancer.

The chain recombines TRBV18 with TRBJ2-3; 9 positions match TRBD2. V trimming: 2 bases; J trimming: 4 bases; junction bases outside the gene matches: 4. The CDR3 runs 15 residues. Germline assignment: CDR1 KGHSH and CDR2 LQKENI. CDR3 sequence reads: CASSPTGTSPDTQYF. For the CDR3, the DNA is TGTGCCAGCTCACCAACCGGGACTAGCCCAGATACGCAGTATTTT.

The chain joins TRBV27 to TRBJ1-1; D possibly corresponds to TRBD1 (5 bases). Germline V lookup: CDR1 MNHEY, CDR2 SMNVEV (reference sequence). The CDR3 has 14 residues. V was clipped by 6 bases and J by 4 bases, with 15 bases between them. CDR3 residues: CASRTTGVGTEAFF. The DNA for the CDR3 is TGTGCCAGCAGGACGACGGGGGTGGGCACTGAAGCTTTCTTT.

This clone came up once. Written as DNA, the CDR3 is TGTGCCAGCAGCGTTAATAGCGGGAGGGTCACCGGGGAGCTGTTTTTT. Translated: CASSVNSGRVTGELFF. The rearrangement joins TRBV9 to TRBJ2-2; TRBD2 agrees at 11 bases. The CDR3 consists of 16 residues. In germline, CDR1 is SGDLS, CDR2 YYNGEE. V lost 2 bases and J lost 4; bases outside the gene matches: 4.

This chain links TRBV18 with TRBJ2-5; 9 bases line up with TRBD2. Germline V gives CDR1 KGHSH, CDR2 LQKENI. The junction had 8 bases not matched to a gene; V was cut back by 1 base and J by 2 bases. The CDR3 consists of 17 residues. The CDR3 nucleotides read TGTGCCAGCTCACCACTGGGTAGCGGGGGAAATCAAGAGACCCAGTACTTC. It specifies CASSPLGSGGNQETQYF.

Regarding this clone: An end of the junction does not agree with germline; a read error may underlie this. The CDR3 nucleotides read TGTGCCAGCAGCGAAGGTTGGGCAGTGGGCGGAACCTACGAGCAGTACTTC. It specifies CASSEGWAVGGTYEQYF. The chain employs TRBV6-1 and TRBJ2-7; D gene ambiguous. Germline CDR1 and CDR2: MNHNS and SASEGT. CDR3 length: 17 residues.

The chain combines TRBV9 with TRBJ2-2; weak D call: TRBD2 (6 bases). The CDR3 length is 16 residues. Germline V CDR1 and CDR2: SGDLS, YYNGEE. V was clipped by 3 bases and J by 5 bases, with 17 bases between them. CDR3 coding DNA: TGTGCCAGCAGCGCCCGGGGCGCCCGGGGGACCGGGGAGCTGTTTTTT. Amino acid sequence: CASSARGARGTGELFF.

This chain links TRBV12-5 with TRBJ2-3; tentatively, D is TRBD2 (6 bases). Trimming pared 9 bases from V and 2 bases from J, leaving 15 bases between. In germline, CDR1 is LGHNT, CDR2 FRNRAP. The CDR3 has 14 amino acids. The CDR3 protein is CASLWREITDTQYF. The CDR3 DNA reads TGTGCTAGCCTATGGCGGGAAATCACAGATACGCAGTATTTT.

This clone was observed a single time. CDR3 protein: CASSIRAGFSGNTIYF. The CDR3 DNA reads as TGTGCCAGTAGTATCCGCGCAGGCTTCTCTGGAAACACCATATATTTT. The chain is built from TRBV19 and TRBJ1-3; D is ambiguous. Per the germline V gene, CDR1 is LNHDA and CDR2 is SQIVND (reference sequence). The CDR3 is made up of 16 amino acids. The germline V and J ends were trimmed by 3 bases and 0 bases, with 12 bases remaining between them. The full variable domain, completed using reference TRBV19 and TRBJ1-3, is DGGITQSPKYLFRKEGQNVTLSCEQNLNHDAMYWYRQDPGQGLRLIYYSQIVNDFQKGDIAEGYSVSREKKESFPLTVTSAQKNPTAFYLCASSIRAGFSGNTIYFGEGSWLTVV.

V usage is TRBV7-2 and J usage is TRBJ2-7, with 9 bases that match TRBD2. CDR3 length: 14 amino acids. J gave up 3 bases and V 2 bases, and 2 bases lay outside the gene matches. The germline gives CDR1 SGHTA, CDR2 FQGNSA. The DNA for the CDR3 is TGTGCCAGCAGCTTACTAGCGGGATTCTACGAGCAGTACTTC. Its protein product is CASSLLAGFYEQYF.

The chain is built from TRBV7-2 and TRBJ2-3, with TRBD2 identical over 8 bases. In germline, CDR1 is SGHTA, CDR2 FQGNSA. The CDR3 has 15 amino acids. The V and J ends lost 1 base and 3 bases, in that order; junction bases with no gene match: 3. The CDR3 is CASSLGGGRTDTQYF. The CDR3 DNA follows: TGTGCCAGCAGCTTAGGCGGGGGGCGGACAGATACGCAGTATTTT.

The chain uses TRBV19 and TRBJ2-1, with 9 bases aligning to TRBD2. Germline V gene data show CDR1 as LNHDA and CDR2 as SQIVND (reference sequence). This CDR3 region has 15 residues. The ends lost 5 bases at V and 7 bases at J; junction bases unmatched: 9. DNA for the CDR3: TGTGCCAGTAGTTCACTAGCGGGTCCCCGGAATGAGCAGTTCTTC. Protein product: CASSSLAGPRNEQFF.

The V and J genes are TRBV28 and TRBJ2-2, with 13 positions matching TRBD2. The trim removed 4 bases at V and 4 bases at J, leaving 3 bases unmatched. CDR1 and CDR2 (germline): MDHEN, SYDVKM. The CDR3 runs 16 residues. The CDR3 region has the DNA TGTGCCAGCAGTTCCTGGACTAGCGGGAGCACCGGGGAGCTGTTTTTT. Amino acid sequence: CASSSWTSGSTGELFF.

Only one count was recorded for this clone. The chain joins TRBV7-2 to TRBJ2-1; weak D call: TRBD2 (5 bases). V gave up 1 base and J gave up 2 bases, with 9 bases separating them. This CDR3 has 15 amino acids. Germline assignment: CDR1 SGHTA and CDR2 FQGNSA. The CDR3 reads CASSLGGETYNEQFF. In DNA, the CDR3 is TGTGCCAGCAGCTTAGGGGGAGAGACCTACAATGAGCAGTTCTTC.

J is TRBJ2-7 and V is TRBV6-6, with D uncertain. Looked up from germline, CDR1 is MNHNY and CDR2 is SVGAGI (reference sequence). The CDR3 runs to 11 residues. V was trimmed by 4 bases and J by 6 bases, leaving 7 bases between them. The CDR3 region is CASSSVGEQYF. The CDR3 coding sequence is TGTGCCAGCAGTTCGGTGGGCGAGCAGTACTTC.

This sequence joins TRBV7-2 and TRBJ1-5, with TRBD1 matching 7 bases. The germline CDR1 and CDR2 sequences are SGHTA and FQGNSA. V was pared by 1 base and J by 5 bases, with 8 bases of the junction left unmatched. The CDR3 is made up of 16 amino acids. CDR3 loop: CASSLGGRGRYQPQHF. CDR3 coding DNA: TGTGCCAGCAGCTTAGGAGGTAGGGGGCGTTATCAGCCCCAGCATTTT.

CDR3 protein: CASSISGVPRAQYF. The CDR3, as DNA: TGTGCCAGTAGTATTTCTGGAGTTCCGAGAGCCCAGTACTTC. The rearrangement joins TRBV19 to TRBJ2-5; D remains unclear. The germline V and J ends were trimmed by 3 bases and 9 bases, with 17 bases remaining between them. The germline gives CDR1 LNHDA, CDR2 SQIVND (reference sequence). This CDR3 contains 14 residues.

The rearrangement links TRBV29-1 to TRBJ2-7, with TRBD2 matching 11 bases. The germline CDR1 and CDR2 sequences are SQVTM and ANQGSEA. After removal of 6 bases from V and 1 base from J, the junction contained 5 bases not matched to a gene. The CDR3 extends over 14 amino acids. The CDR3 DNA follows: TGCAGCGTAGATGGGACTAGCGGATCCTACGAGCAGTACTTC. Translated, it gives CSVDGTSGSYEQYF.

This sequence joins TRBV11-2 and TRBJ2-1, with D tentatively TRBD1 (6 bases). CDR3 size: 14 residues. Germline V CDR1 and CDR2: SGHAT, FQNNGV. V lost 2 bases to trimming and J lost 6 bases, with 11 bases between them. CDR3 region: CASSLSGVGNEQFF. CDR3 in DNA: TGTGCCAGCAGCTTATCAGGGGTGGGCAATGAGCAGTTCTTC.

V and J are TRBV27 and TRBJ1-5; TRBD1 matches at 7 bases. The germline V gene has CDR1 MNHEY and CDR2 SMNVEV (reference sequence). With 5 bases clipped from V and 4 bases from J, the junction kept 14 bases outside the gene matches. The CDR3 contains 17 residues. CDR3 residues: CASSPQGGRFRNQPQHF. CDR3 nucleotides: TGTGCCAGCAGTCCTCAGGGGGGGAGATTTAGAAATCAGCCCCAGCATTTT.

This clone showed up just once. The CDR3 protein is CASSSVRDIFTGELFF. CDR3 in DNA: TGTGCCAGCAGCTCAGTTCGGGACATCTTCACCGGGGAGCTGTTTTTT. The chain is built from TRBV5-4 and TRBJ2-2, with a possible D match to TRBD1 (6 bases). Trimming removed 3 bases at V and 4 bases at J, with 16 bases between. The germline CDR1 and CDR2 sequences are SGHNT and YYREEE (reference sequence). This CDR3 is 16 amino acids long.

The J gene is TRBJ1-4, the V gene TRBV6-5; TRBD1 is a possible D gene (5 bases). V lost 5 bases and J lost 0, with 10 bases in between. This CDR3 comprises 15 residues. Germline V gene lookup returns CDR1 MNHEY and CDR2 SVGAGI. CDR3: CASSLMGATNEKLFF. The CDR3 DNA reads TGTGCCAGCAGTCTCATGGGGGCAACTAATGAAAAACTGTTTTTT.

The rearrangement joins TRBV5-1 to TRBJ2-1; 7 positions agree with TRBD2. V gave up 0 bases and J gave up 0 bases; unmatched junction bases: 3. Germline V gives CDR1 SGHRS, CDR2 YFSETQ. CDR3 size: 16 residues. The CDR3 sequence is CASSLGGSGSYNEQFF. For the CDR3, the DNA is TGCGCCAGCAGCTTGGGCGGGAGTGGCTCCTACAATGAGCAGTTCTTC.

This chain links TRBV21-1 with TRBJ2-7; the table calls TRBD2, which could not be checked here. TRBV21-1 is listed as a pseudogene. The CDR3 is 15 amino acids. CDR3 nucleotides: TGTGCCAGCAGCAAAGATCTAGCCGCCTCCTACGAGCAGTACTTC. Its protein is CASSKDLAASYEQYF.

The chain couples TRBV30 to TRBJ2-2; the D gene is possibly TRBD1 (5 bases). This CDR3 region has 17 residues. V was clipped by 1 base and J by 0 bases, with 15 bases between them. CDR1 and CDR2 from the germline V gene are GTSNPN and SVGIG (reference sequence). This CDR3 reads CAWSGSRTFSNTGELFF. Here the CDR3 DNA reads TGTGCCTGGAGTGGCTCTAGGACATTCTCGAACACCGGGGAGCTGTTTTTT.

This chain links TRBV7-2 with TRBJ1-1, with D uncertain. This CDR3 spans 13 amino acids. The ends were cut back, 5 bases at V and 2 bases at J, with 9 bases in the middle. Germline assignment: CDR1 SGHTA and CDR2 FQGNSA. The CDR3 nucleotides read TGTGCCAGCAGCCCTCAAGGAAACACTGAAGCTTTCTTT. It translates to CASSPQGNTEAFF.

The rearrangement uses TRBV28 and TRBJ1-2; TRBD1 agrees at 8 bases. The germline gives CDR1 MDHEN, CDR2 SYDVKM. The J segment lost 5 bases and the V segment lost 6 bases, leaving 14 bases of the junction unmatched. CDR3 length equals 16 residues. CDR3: CASSYNSRGLGYGYTF. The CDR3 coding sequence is TGTGCCAGCAGCTACAACTCCAGGGGGCTCGGTTATGGCTACACCTTC.